Below are 26 T cell receptor beta chains sequenced from a single sample in a study of blood T cell repertoires in COVID-19. Here immunoSEQ multiplex PCR was the method, and the copy in TCRdb shows in-frame clones only, minus some. The data hold approximately 320,000 clones, with roughly 89% observed a single time. Source material: peripheral blood. Receptors originate from a woman aged 25 to 39 with COVID-19, enrolled during active disease.

The chain combines TRBV12-3 or TRBV12-4 with TRBJ2-7; 8 positions agree with TRBD1. V lost 6 bases and J lost 5; bases outside the gene matches: 6. The CDR3 spans 13 residues. The CDR3 is CASSTDRGHEQYF. DNA for the CDR3: TGTGCCAGCAGCACCGACAGGGGCCACGAGCAGTACTTC.

This CDR3 is CASSTGQIVGLYGYTF. The DNA of the CDR3 is TGTGCCAGTAGTACGGGACAAATTGTGGGGCTCTATGGCTACACCTTC. The chain uses TRBV19 and TRBJ1-2; maybe TRBD1 (6 bases). This CDR3 spans 16 amino acids. Deletions cut 4 bases from V and 4 bases from J, with 19 bases between. The germline V gene has CDR1 LNHDA and CDR2 SQIVND (reference sequence).

The chain recombines TRBV9 with TRBJ1-2; tentative D call: TRBD1 (5 bases). The CDR3 has 13 residues. Germline loops: CDR1 SGDLS, CDR2 YYNGEE. V lost 0 bases and J 8 bases, leaving 11 bases between the germline ends. In DNA, the CDR3 is TGTGCCAGCAGCGTAGCAGGGTCCCTGGGCTACACCTTC. It encodes CASSVAGSLGYTF.

In its sample, this clone was seen a few times. The chain combines TRBV7-9 with TRBJ1-1; D remains unclear. V lost 1 base to trimming and J lost 4 bases, with 7 bases between them. The CDR3 consists of 13 residues. Per germline, CDR1 SEHNR and CDR2 FQNEAQ (reference sequence). The CDR3 protein is CASSLGLSTEAFF. In nucleotides, the CDR3 is TGTGCCAGCAGCTTAGGATTGAGCACTGAAGCTTTCTTT.

V is TRBV5-5 and J is TRBJ1-2; 8 bases map to TRBD1. In germline, CDR1 is SGHKS, CDR2 YYEKEE (reference sequence). The J segment lost 2 bases and the V segment lost 0 bases, leaving 3 bases of the junction unmatched. The CDR3 contains 15 residues. The CDR3 is CASSLDRQGNYGYTF. For the CDR3, the DNA is TGTGCCAGCAGCTTGGATAGACAGGGGAACTATGGCTACACCTTC.

The genes are TRBV18 and TRBJ2-7; D unclear. V lost 5 bases and J 1 base, leaving 12 bases between the germline ends. This CDR3 region has 14 residues. Germline V gene lookup returns CDR1 KGHSH and CDR2 LQKENI. CDR3 protein: CASSANPGSYEQYF. CDR3 nucleotide sequence: TGTGCCAGCTCAGCAAATCCCGGTTCCTACGAGCAGTACTTC.

The chain employs TRBV19 and TRBJ2-1; 9 positions match TRBD2. V was clipped by 6 bases and J by 7 bases; unmatched bases: 7. Germline V lookup: CDR1 LNHDA, CDR2 SQIVND (reference sequence). The CDR3 is 14 residues long. The CDR3 loop reads CASSWRGGVNEQFF. The CDR3, as DNA: TGTGCCAGTAGCTGGCGGGGGGGCGTGAATGAGCAGTTCTTC.

The V call is TRBV27, the J call TRBJ1-6, with a weak D call TRBD1 (6 bases). Germline V gene sequence: CDR1 MNHEY, CDR2 SMNVEV (reference sequence). V dropped 4 bases and J dropped 7 bases, with 14 bases sitting between them. The CDR3 is made up of 15 amino acids. The CDR3 region has the DNA TGTGCCAGCAGTTACCCCGACAGGTTGAATTCACCCCTCCACTTT. Amino acids: CASSYPDRLNSPLHF.

Note on this clone: The sample holds other DNA sequences that translate to the same CDR3. The V call is TRBV27, the J call TRBJ2-1; 10 nucleotides align to TRBD2. With 2 bases clipped from V and 4 bases from J, the junction kept 2 bases outside the gene matches. The length of the CDR3 is 15 residues. In germline, CDR1 is MNHEY, CDR2 SMNVEV (reference sequence). DNA for the CDR3: TGTGCCAGCAGTTTAATAGCGGGGGGTTACAATGAGCAGTTCTTC. It codes for CASSLIAGGYNEQFF.

The V and J genes are TRBV4-1 and TRBJ1-1; 8 bases fit TRBD1. V shed 4 bases and J 0 bases; nucleotides not matched to a gene: 4. This CDR3 has 15 residues. Germline V gene sequence: CDR1 MGHRA, CDR2 YSYEKL. DNA of the CDR3: TGCGCCAGCAGCCTTACGGGACAGGTGAACACTGAAGCTTTCTTT. Its translation: CASSLTGQVNTEAFF.

This chain connects TRBV18 to TRBJ2-1, with TRBD2 identical over 7 bases. J gave up 5 bases and V 3 bases, and 4 bases lay outside the gene matches. The CDR3 consists of 14 residues. Germline V gene data show CDR1 as KGHSH and CDR2 as LQKENI. CDR3 residues: CASSPNLADNEQFF. CDR3 DNA: TGTGCCAGCTCACCTAACCTAGCGGACAATGAGCAGTTCTTC.

J is TRBJ2-5 and V is TRBV14; 10 bases align to TRBD1. Germline-derived CDR1 and CDR2 are SGHDN and FVKESK. Losses at the gene ends were 4 bases for V and 5 bases for J; bases not matched to a gene: 7. The length of the CDR3 is 15 residues. The CDR3 region has the DNA TGTGCCAGCAGCCGCCTGACAGGGGGCGCGGAGACCCAGTACTTC. Protein product: CASSRLTGGAETQYF.

The V call is TRBV10-3, the J call TRBJ1-2; maybe TRBD1 (5 bases). The V end was cut by 8 bases, the J end by 4 bases, with 8 bases between. The CDR3 is 11 residues long. Germline V gives CDR1 ENHRY, CDR2 SYGVKD. The CDR3: CAIQTVYGYTF. The DNA for the CDR3 is TGTGCCATCCAGACAGTCTATGGCTACACCTTC.

As DNA, the CDR3 is TGTGCCAGCAGCTCAGGGGTAGAGGGCAATCAGCCCCAGCATTTT. As protein: CASSSGVEGNQPQHF. This chain uses TRBV11-2 with TRBJ1-5, with D perhaps matching TRBD1 (6 bases). Trimming stripped 4 bases from V and 2 bases from J, with 12 bases between. Germline V gene lookup returns CDR1 SGHAT and CDR2 FQNNGV. This CDR3 comprises 15 residues.

The CDR3 loop is CASSLQGLAQPQHF. CDR3 in DNA: TGTGCCAGTAGTTTGCAGGGTCTTGCTCAGCCCCAGCATTTT. The chain recombines TRBV19 with TRBJ1-5, with D perhaps matching TRBD1 (5 bases). The CDR3 is 14 amino acids. V was trimmed by 5 bases and J by 6 bases, leaving 14 bases between them. In germline, CDR1 is LNHDA, CDR2 SQIVND (reference sequence).

V and J are TRBV18 and TRBJ1-1; 11 bases line up with TRBD1. J gave up 12 bases and V 6 bases, and 9 bases lay outside the gene matches. From germline, CDR1 is KGHSH and CDR2 LQKENI. The CDR3 sequence is 13 residues long. The CDR3 region has the DNA TGTGCCAGCTCCCCCCGGGACAGGGGGAAAACTTTCTTT. Translated, it gives CASSPRDRGKTFF.

The rearrangement joins TRBV6-5 to TRBJ2-7; 10 bases agree with TRBD1. V gave up 6 bases and J gave up 4 bases; unmatched junction bases: 9. The CDR3 has 15 amino acids. Germline values: CDR1 MNHEY, CDR2 SVGAGI. CDR3 in amino acids: CASSGRGQGTYEQYF. The DNA of the CDR3 is TGTGCCAGCAGCGGCCGGGGACAGGGGACTTACGAGCAGTACTTC.

This clone has a single count. J is TRBJ1-1 and V is TRBV6-6, with 9 bases aligning to TRBD1. The CDR3 sequence is 21 residues long. Per the germline V gene, CDR1 is MNHNY and CDR2 is SVGAGI (reference sequence). V shed 5 bases, J shed 0 bases, and the junction held 22 bases outside the gene matches. CDR3 coding DNA: TGTGCCAGCAGTCCAACTTACCGGGACAGGGAAGGACACGGCATGAACACTGAAGCTTTCTTT. It encodes CASSPTYRDREGHGMNTEAFF.

The chain employs TRBV6-6 and TRBJ1-1; 7 nucleotides agree with TRBD1. The CDR3 has 16 amino acids. The junction had 6 bases not matched to a gene; V was cut back by 1 base and J by 1 base. CDR1 is MNHNY and CDR2 is SVGAGI in the germline V gene (reference sequence). The CDR3 sequence is CASSYLGGRENTEAFF. CDR3 bases: TGTGCCAGCAGTTACTTAGGGGGCCGGGAGAACACTGAAGCTTTCTTT.

CDR3 amino acids: CASSLLGGAPEAFF. The CDR3, as DNA: TGTGCCAGTAGTTTACTGGGGGGGGCCCCTGAAGCTTTCTTT. J is TRBJ1-1 and V is TRBV19; TRBD1 might be the D (6 bases). V dropped 5 bases and J dropped 6 bases, with 16 bases sitting between them. From germline, CDR1 is LNHDA and CDR2 SQIVND (reference sequence). The CDR3 is 14 residues long.

The gene calls are TRBV10-3 and TRBJ2-3; tentative D call: TRBD2 (6 bases). The germline V gene has CDR1 ENHRY and CDR2 SYGVKD. The CDR3 extends over 15 amino acids. The V end was cut by 3 bases, the J end by 4 bases, with 14 bases between. The CDR3 reads CAISEGGDGADTQYF. CDR3 coding DNA: TGTGCCATCAGTGAAGGAGGGGATGGCGCAGATACGCAGTATTTT.

The chain employs TRBV29-1 and TRBJ1-2; a weak D match, TRBD1 (5 bases). The V and J ends lost 5 bases and 7 bases respectively, with 23 bases between them. Germline CDR1 and CDR2: SQVTM and ANQGSEA. The CDR3 is 15 residues long. The CDR3 bases are TGCAGCGTTCCGTCTAACAGGCCTCCGGGTAGTGGCTACACCTTC. This codes for CSVPSNRPPGSGYTF.

The chain is built from TRBV7-9 and TRBJ2-1; 8 bases line up with TRBD1. This CDR3 spans 13 amino acids. V lost 5 bases and J lost 7; bases outside the gene matches: 4. The V gene's germline CDR1 is SEHNR and CDR2 FQNEAQ (reference sequence). CDR3 sequence (DNA): TGTGCCAGCAGCAATGGACAGGGTAATGAGCAGTTCTTC. This translates into CASSNGQGNEQFF. Full variable domain (outside the CDR3, taken from reference TRBV7-9 and TRBJ2-1): DTGVSQNPRHKITKRGQNVTFRCDPISEHNRLYWYRQTLGQGPEFLTYFQNEAQLEKSRLLSDRFSAERPKGSFSTLEIQRTEQGDSAMYLCASSNGQGNEQFFGPGTRLTVL.

This chain joins TRBV19 and TRBJ1-2; the D gene is possibly TRBD1 (6 bases). The CDR3 sequence is 15 residues long. Trimming removed 7 bases at V and 3 bases at J, with 18 bases between. Germline CDR1 and CDR2: LNHDA and SQIVND (reference sequence). Here the CDR3 reads CASNPKRGLYYGYTF. CDR3 DNA: TGTGCCAGTAATCCAAAGCGGGGGCTATACTATGGCTACACCTTC.

The CDR3 sequence is CSVVRGSGNTIYF. In nucleotides, the CDR3 is TGCAGCGTTGTCCGGGGCTCTGGAAACACCATATATTTT. The V and J genes are TRBV29-1 and TRBJ1-3; no definite D call. The CDR3 is made up of 13 amino acids. Germline CDR1 and CDR2: SQVTM and ANQGSEA. Trimming removed 4 bases at V and 0 bases at J, with 7 bases between.

This rearrangement joins TRBV6-5 to TRBJ2-7, with D possibly being TRBD1 (6 bases). V was cut by 8 bases and J by 4 bases, with 6 bases left in between. The CDR3 length is 10 residues. Germline CDR1 reads MNHEY; CDR2 reads SVGAGI. CDR3 DNA sequence: TGTGCCAGCCAGGGGTACGAGCAGTACTTC. As protein: CASQGYEQYF.